The text below deals with one T cell receptor (beta chain). Its antigen is unidentified. These data come from a study of T cells in Graves' hyperthyroidism and ophthalmopathy. No progression to ophthalmopathy during 18 months of follow-up defined stable disease. Exclusions: uncontrolled infection, other autoimmune disease, pregnancy, lactation. Study-level findings and limits: The authors' 13 V-J model separated ophthalmopathy from stable hyperthyroidism.

Amplification of TCR beta CDR3 regions was performed using RNA transcripts as template. TCR CDR3 regions were first amplified by RT-PCR with HTBI primers. TCRdb reprocessed the multiplex PCR reads via MiXCR and lists one record per CDR3 protein. The data contain under 700,000 distinct CDR3 sequences, under 60% of them seen just once; the ten biggest clones take up 6.5% to 9%. This sequence was found in a woman between 18 and 29 years old with Graves' hyperthyroidism. Input material: peripheral blood or thyroid tissue (not recorded which).

This chain's CDR3 is CATSSYGGTSGRETQYF. In nucleotides, the CDR3 is TGTGCCACCAGCTCCTATGGTGGGACTAGCGGGAGAGAGACCCAGTACTTC. The chain combines TRBV15 with TRBJ2-5; 14 nucleotides align to TRBD2. CDR1 and CDR2 from the germline V gene are LNHNV and YYDKDF (reference sequence). This CDR3 comprises 17 residues. Trimming at V came to 5 bases and at J to 4 bases, leaving 9 bases not matched to a gene.